Below, one T cell receptor beta chain is given with its context. It lacks a known antigen. It has no much larger one-base neighbor in the sample; base qualities were not kept. The data stem from a study of T-cell reconstitution after alpha-beta-depleted transplantation in children (dated by TCRdb to 2015 to 2016). Concerning the study at large: T-cell immune reconstitution after TCRalphabeta/CD19-depleted allogeneic hematopoietic cell transplantation in children was quantitatively tracked in the study by means of TCR repertoire profiling.

Its CDR3 holds 13 amino acids, cysteine through phenylalanine. Left in the record is the CDR3 DNA by itself, 39 bases read in frame from the first base. The germline V gene provides CDR1 MNHEY and CDR2 SVGEGT. V trim: 8 bases; J trim: 5 bases; unmatched bases: 7. The treatment or condition label here, explained by the study, means: allogeneic hematopoietic cell transplantation with graft depleted of TCRalphabeta T cells and CD19 B cells. The children who served as transplant recipients had been given grafts of TCRalphabeta/CD19-depleted allogeneic hematopoietic cells. Here is what the overall study found, with its caveats: Over the following months the frequencies of hyperexpanded clones went down, and after one year T-cell counts and TCRbeta diversity were mostly credited to newly produced T cells. In some patients, high TCRbeta diversity at day 60 was attributed to recipient T cells and intrathymic progenitors that had survived conditioning. The apparently early recovery of alphabetaT-cell counts about two months after transplant reportedly depended on only several hundred rapidly expanded clones that came from non-depleted graft cells.

Libraries were made using PCR. The run used an Illumina HiSeq 2500. Molecular barcoding was employed in the preparation of TCR libraries, with unique molecular identifiers being used to normalize TCRbeta repertoire quantification. The raw public reads went through TCRdb reprocessing: fastp at Q25, MiXCR clone calling, in-frame beta chains kept. Rows merge per CDR3 protein into single entries with the most common DNA and genes. A total of approximately 980,000 distinct CDR3 sequences appear in this sample, roughly 29% of them only once. Together, the top ten hold under 30% of the sample. This clonotype was obtained from a boy in the first two years of life who had a stem cell transplant for SCID, so the T cells may come from the graft donor. This chain joins TRBV6-2 or TRBV6-3 to TRBJ2-5; the junction holds 8 bases that match TRBD1. The sequences come from PBMCs, mostly from graft donor cells, collected 360 days after TCRalphabeta/CD19-depleted stem cell transplant. The DNA sequence follows: TGTGCCAGCTATCAGGGGGCGGAGGAGACCCAGTACTTC. It is translated as CASYQGAEETQYF.